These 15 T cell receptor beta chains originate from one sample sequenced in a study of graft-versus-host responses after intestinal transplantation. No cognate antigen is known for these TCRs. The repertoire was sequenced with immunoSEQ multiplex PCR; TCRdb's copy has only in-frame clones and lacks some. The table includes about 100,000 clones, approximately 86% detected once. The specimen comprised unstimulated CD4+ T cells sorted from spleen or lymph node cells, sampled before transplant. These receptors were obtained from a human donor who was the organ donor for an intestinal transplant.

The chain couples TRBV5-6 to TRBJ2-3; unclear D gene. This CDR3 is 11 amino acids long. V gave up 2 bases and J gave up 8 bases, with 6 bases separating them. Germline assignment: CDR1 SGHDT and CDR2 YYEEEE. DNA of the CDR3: TGTGCCAGCAGCTTAGGTGCTACGCAGTATTTT. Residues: CASSLGATQYF.

Written as DNA, the CDR3 is TGTGCCAGCAGTTCCGGGCTGGGTGGGGAGACCCAGTACTTC. It encodes CASSSGLGGETQYF. The V and J genes are TRBV6-6 and TRBJ2-5; D is uncertain. Germline CDR1 MNHNY, CDR2 SVGAGI (reference sequence). This CDR3 is 14 amino acids long. Deletions cut 4 bases from V and 5 bases from J, with 14 bases between.

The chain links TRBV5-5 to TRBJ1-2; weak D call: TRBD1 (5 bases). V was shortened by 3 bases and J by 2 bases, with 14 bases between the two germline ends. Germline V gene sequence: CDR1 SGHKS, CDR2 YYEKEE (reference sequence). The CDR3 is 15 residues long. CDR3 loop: CASSSVDQGNYGYTF. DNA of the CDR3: TGTGCCAGCAGCTCCGTCGATCAGGGCAACTATGGCTACACCTTC.

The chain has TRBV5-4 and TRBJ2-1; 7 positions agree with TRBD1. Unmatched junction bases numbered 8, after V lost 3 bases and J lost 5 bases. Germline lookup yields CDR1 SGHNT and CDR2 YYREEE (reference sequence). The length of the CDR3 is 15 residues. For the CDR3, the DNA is TGTGCCAGCAGCTCTCGACAGGGTTCGAACAATGAGCAGTTCTTC. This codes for CASSSRQGSNNEQFF.

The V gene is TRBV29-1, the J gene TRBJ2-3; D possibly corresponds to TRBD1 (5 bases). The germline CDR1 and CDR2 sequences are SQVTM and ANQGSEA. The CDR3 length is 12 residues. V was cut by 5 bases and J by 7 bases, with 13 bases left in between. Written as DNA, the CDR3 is TGCAGCGTTCCTGACAGACCTAATACGCAGTATTTT. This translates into CSVPDRPNTQYF.

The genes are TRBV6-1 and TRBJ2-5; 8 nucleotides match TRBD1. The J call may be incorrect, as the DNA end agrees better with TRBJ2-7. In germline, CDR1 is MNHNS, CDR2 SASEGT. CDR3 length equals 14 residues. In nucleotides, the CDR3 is TGTGCCAGCCTAACAAACAGGGGGACCTACGAGCAGTACTTC. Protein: CASLTNRGTYEQYF.

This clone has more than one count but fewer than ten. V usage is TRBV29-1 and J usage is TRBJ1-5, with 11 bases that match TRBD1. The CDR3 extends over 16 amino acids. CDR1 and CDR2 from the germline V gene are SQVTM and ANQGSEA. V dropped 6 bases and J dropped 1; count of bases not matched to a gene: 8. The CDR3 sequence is CSVSGTGGGSNQPQHF. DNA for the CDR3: TGCAGCGTGTCCGGGACAGGGGGGGGGAGCAATCAGCCCCAGCATTTT.

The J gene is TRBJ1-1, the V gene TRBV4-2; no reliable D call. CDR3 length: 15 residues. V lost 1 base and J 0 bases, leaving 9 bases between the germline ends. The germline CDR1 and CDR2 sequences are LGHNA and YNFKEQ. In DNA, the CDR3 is TGTGCCAGCAGCCAAGTTGAACTCCTGAACACTGAAGCTTTCTTT. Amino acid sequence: CASSQVELLNTEAFF.

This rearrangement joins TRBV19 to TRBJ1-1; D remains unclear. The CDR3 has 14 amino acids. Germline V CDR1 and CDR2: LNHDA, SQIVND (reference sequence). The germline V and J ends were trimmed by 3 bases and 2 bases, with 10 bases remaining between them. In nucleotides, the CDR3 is TGTGCCAGTAGTATCGCACAACTTAACACTGAAGCTTTCTTT. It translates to CASSIAQLNTEAFF.

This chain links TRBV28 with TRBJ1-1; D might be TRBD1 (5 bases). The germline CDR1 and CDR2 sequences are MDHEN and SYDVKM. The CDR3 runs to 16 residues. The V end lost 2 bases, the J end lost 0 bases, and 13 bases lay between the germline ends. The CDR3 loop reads CASSLGVLGVNTEAFF. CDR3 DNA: TGTGCCAGCAGTTTAGGTGTCTTAGGGGTGAACACTGAAGCTTTCTTT.

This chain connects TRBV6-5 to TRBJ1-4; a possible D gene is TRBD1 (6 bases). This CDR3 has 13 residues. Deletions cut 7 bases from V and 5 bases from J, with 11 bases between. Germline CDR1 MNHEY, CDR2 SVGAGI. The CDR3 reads CASTGTRNEKLFF. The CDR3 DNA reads TGTGCCAGCACCGGGACAAGAAATGAAAAACTGTTTTTT.

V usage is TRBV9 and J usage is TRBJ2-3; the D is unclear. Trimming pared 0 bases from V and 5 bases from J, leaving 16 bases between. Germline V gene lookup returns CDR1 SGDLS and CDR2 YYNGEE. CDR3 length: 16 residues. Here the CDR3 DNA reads TGTGCCAGCAGCGTAGCTGTGGGTCGTGGTGGAGATACGCAGTATTTT. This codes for CASSVAVGRGGDTQYF.

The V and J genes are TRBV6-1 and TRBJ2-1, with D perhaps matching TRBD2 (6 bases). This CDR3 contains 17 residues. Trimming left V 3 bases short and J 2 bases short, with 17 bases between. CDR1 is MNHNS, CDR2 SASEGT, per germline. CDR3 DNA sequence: TGTGCCAGCAGTGATCTTGCCGGCACTAGCCCCTACAATGAGCAGTTCTTC. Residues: CASSDLAGTSPYNEQFF.

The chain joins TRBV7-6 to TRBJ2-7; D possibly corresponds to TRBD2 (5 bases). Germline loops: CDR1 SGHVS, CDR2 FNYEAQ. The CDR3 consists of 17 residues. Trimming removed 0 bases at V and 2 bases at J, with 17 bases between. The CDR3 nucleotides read TGTGCCAGCAGCTTAGCGGGTAGTGCGGGCGGGCCCTACGAGCAGTACTTC. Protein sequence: CASSLAGSAGGPYEQYF.

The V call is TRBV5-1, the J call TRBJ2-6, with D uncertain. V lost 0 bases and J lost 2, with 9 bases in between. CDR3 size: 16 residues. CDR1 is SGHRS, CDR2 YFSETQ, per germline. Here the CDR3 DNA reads TGCGCCAGCAGCTTGGCAGGTCTCCCTGGGGCCAACGTCCTGACTTTC. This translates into CASSLAGLPGANVLTF.